These T cell receptor beta chains were read from a single sample in a study of persistence of HIV-infected CD4 T cells. Profiled with immunoSEQ multiplex PCR; TCRdb holds only in-frame clones, not every one. The sample contains 18,000 or so clones, around 78% of which appear only once. These TCRs' antigens remain unknown. This sample comprised CD4+ T cells sorted from PBMCs after approximately 20-hour stimulation, obtained from a patient who received antiretroviral therapy. The receptors shown here come from an adult man with HIV who was CMV-seropositive. Each CDR3 is given with its conserved first and last residue.

len,v_gene,j_gene,CDR3aa
19,TRBV5-1,TRBJ1-2,CASSSITGTVGRANYGYTF
11,TRBV10-3,TRBJ1-2,CAISDNYGYTF
14,TRBV19,TRBJ1-5,CASSMGFGEQPQHF
13,TRBV30,TRBJ2-7,CAWSNRARGEQYF
13,TRBV18,TRBJ1-1,CASSPNLDTEAFF
14,TRBV29-1,TRBJ2-7,CSVQGVPGAYEQYF
11,TRBV14,-,CASSQGFEQYF
15,TRBV15,TRBJ1-5,CATSRGQDKNQPQHF
15,TRBV19,TRBJ2-1,CASSNGGTPYNEQFF
16,TRBV7-9,TRBJ1-3,CASSPTPDGSGNTIYF
14,TRBV10-3,TRBJ1-1,CAISESGGGTEAFF
13,TRBV6-6,TRBJ1-5,CASSRGSGQPQHF
15,TRBV6-5,TRBJ2-3,CASRVLAGLTDTQYF
19,TRBV6-1,TRBJ1-5,CASSEQAPGGWGGNQPQHF
11,TRBV12-3/TRBV12-4,TRBJ2-7,CASSLRIEQYF
13,TRBV5-1,TRBJ1-2,CASSPGQAESYTF
18,TRBV25-1,TRBJ2-3,CASSESGTTSSGTDTQYF
14,TRBV25-1,TRBJ2-7,CASSAYRGAGEQYF
14,TRBV6-5,TRBJ2-4,CASRRTSGQNIQYF
13,TRBV10-1,TRBJ2-7,CASSGTSGGEQYF
16,TRBV18,TRBJ2-7,CASSELDRPAKAEQYF
13,TRBV6-5,TRBJ1-2,CASSRGQALGYTF
15,TRBV5-1,TRBJ2-2,CASSYDINRIGELFF
16,TRBV7-3,TRBJ1-2,CASSLGGTGLNYGHTF
18,TRBV9,TRBJ2-2,CASSVGGLPGQNTGELFF
14,TRBV6-1,TRBJ2-1,CASSERAGANEQFF
17,TRBV4-1,TRBJ2-1,CASSQDQGQGRRNEQFF
13,TRBV2,TRBJ2-7,CASSKGQRYEQYF
15,TRBV5-4,TRBJ1-3,CASSFTGNAGNTIYF
13,TRBV18,TRBJ2-1,CASSPSPDSEQFF
17,TRBV7-8,TRBJ1-5,CASSLAPPGASNQPQHF
14,TRBV11-3,TRBJ2-1,CASSPGGSYNEQFF
19,TRBV7-3,TRBJ2-1,CASSLMTLRSQGSYNEQFF
15,TRBV5-1,TRBJ1-1,CASSMEQAVNTEAFF
15,TRBV7-9,TRBJ2-3,CASSLGLAGADTQYF
14,TRBV2,TRBJ1-1,CASSEEVTNAEAFF
14,TRBV25-1,TRBJ2-1,CASRIGGDYNEQFF
15,TRBV10-3,TRBJ2-3,CAISGGGANRDTQYF
16,TRBV6-5,TRBJ1-1,CASSYGPRALNTEAFF
14,TRBV5-1,TRBJ2-5,CASGGQGLRETQYF
13,TRBV29-1,TRBJ1-1,CSARTGGMTEAFF
15,TRBV7-3,TRBJ2-3,CASSRTGTSTDTQYF
14,TRBV3-1/TRBV3-2,TRBJ1-1,CASSQVGGNTEAFF
12,TRBV6-5,TRBJ1-5,CASSYGGGPQHF
13,TRBV30,TRBJ2-2,CAWTSPNTGELFF
17,TRBV6-2/TRBV6-3,TRBJ2-4,CASSYETSRTAKNIQYF
15,TRBV3-1/TRBV3-2,TRBJ2-7,CASSQSGQSSYEQYF
13,TRBV3-1/TRBV3-2,TRBJ2-3,CASSPKGLYTQYF
15,TRBV24-1,TRBJ2-1,CATSVALAQYNEQFF
17,TRBV19,TRBJ1-5,CASSISGRGYSNQPQHF
15,TRBV6-5,TRBJ2-3,CASSLLSRGTDTQYF
15,TRBV15,TRBJ2-1,CATSRASTGYNEQFF
14,TRBV19,TRBJ2-1,CASSISGTANEQFF
14,TRBV18,TRBJ1-2,CASSPDRGRYGYTF
16,TRBV6-5,TRBJ2-3,CASSYNTGRLPDTQYF